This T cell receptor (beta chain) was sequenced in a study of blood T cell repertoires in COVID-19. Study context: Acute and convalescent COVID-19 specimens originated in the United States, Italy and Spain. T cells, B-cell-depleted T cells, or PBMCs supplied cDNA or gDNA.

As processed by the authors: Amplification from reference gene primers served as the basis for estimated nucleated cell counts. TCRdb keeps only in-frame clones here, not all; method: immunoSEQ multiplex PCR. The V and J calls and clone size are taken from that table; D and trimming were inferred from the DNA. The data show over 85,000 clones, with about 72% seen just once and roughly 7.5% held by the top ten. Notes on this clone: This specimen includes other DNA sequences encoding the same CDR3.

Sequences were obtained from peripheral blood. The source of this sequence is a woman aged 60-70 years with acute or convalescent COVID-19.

DNA for the CDR3: TGTGCCAGCAGCCCTACAGGGTTGGGAAAACTGTTTTTT. This sequence encodes CASSPTGLGKLFF. The rearrangement joins TRBV12-3 or TRBV12-4 to TRBJ1-4, with D possibly TRBD1 on 6 matching bases. The V end lost 6 bases, the J end lost 10 bases, and 15 bases lay between the germline ends. The CDR3 is made up of 13 amino acids.